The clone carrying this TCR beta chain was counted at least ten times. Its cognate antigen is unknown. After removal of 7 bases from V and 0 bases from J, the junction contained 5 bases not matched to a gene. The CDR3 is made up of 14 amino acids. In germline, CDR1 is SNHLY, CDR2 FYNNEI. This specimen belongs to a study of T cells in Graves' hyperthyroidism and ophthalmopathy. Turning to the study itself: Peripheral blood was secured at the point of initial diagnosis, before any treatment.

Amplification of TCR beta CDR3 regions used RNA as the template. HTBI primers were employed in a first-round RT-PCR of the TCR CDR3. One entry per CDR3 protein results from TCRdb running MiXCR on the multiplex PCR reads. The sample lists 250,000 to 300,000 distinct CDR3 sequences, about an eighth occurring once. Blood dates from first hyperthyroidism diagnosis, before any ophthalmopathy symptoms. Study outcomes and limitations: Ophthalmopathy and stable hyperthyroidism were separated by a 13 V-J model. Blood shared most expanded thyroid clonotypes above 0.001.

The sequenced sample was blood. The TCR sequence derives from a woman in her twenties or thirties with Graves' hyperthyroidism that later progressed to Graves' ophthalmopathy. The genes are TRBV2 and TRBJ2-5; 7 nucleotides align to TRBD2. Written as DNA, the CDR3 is TGTGCCAGCACAAGCGGGAACTACCAAGAGACCCAGTACTTC. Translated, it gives CASTSGNYQETQYF. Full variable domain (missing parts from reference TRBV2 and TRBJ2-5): EPEVTQTPSHQVTQMGQEVILRCVPISNHLYFYWYRQILGQKVEFLVSFYNNEISEKSEIFDDQFSVERPDGSNFTLKIRSTKLEDSAMYFCASTSGNYQETQYFGPGTRLLVL.